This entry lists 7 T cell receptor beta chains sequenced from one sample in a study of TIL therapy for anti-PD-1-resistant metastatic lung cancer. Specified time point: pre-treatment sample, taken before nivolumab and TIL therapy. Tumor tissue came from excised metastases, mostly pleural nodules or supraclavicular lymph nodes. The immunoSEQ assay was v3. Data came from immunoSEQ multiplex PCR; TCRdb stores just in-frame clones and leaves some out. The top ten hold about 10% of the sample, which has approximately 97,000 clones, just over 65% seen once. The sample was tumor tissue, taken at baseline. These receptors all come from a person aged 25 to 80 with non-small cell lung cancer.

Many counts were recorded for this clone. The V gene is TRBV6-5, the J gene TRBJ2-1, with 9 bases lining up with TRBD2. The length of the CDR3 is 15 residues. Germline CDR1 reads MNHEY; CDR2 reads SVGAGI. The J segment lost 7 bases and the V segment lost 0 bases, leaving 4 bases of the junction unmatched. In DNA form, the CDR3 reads TGTGCCAGCAGTTACTCGGCGGGGGGGCCTAATGAGCAGTTCTTC. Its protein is CASSYSAGGPNEQFF.

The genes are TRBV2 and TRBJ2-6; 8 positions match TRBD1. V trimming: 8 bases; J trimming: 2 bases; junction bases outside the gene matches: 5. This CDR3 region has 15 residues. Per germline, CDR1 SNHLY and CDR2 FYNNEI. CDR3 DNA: TGTGCCAGCGCATTACAGGGGGCTGGGGCCAACGTCCTGACTTTC. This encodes CASALQGAGANVLTF.

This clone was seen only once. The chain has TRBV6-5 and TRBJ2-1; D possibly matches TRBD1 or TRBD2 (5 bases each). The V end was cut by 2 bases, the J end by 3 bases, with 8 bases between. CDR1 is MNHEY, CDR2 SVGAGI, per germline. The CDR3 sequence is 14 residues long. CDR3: CASSYGGVYNEQFF. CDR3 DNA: TGTGCCAGCAGTTACGGGGGTGTCTACAATGAGCAGTTCTTC.

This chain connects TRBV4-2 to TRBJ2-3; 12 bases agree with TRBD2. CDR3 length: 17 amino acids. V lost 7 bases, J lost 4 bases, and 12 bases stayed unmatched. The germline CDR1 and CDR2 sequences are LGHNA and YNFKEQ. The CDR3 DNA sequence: TGTGCCAGCACCCTGGAGGCTAGCGGGGGGGCAGCAGATACGCAGTATTTT. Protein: CASTLEASGGAADTQYF.

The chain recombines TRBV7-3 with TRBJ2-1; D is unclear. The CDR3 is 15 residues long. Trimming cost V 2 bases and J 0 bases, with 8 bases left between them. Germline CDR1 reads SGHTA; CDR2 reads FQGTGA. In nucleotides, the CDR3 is TGTGCCAGCAGCTTAGTCCCGAGCTCCTACAATGAGCAGTTCTTC. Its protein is CASSLVPSSYNEQFF.

For the CDR3, the DNA is TGTGCCAGCAGCTGGGGACGGCCCCCCTACAATGAGCAGTTCTTC. Encoded protein: CASSWGRPPYNEQFF. The rearrangement links TRBV6-5 to TRBJ2-1, with D perhaps TRBD1 or TRBD2 (5 bases each). V gave up 6 bases and J gave up 2 bases, with 14 bases separating them. Germline V gene sequence: CDR1 MNHEY, CDR2 SVGAGI. The CDR3 is 15 residues long.

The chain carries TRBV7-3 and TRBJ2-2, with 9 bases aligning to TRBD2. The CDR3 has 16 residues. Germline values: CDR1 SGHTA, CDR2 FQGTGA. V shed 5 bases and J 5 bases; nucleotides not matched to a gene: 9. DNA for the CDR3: TGTGCCAGCAGCCCTATAGCGGGAGTAAGGACCGGGGAGCTGTTTTTT. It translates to CASSPIAGVRTGELFF.